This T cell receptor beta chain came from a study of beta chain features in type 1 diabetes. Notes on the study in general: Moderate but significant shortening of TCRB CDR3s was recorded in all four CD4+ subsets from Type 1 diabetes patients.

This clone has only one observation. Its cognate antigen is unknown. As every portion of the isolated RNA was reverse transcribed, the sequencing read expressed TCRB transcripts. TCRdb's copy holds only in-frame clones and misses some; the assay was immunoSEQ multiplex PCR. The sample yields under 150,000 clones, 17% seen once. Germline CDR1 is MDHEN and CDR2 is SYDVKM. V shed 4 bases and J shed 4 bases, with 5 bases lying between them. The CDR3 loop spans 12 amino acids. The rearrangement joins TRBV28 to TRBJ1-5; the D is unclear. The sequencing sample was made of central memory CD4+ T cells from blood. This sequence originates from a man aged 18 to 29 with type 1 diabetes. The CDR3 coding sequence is TGTGCCAGCAGTTGGGGAAATCAGCCCCAGCATTTT. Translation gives CASSWGNQPQHF.